This record concerns one T cell receptor beta chain sequence. Germline V gene sequence: CDR1 SGHTA, CDR2 FQGTGA. This CDR3 has 15 residues. V shed 2 bases and J shed 2 bases, with 11 bases lying between them. The sample originates from a study of control samples from healthy donors and cancer patients. Sequencing was performed with immunoSEQ multiplex PCR; in TCRdb, only in-frame clones are kept and a portion is missing. The sample has around 150,000 clones, around 90% seen once. This sequence originates from a man aged 25-45 years in good health. The chain combines TRBV7-3 with TRBJ2-3, with D perhaps TRBD1 (6 bases). Sequencing was performed on blood. This CDR3 is CASSLGTPATDTQYF. The CDR3, as DNA: TGTGCCAGCAGCTTAGGGACACCGGCCACAGATACGCAGTATTTT. Complete variable domain (other parts from reference TRBV7-3 and TRBJ2-3): GAGVSQTPSNKVTEKGKYVELRCDPISGHTALYWYRQSLGQGPEFLIYFQGTGAADDSGLPNDRFFAVRPEGSVSTLKIQRTERGDSAVYLCASSLGTPATDTQYFGPGTRLTVL.